This passage covers 13 T cell receptor beta chains from one sample sequenced in a study of T cell repertoires in aging, cancer and after chemotherapy. Multiplex touch-down PCR with TRB-A/B primers amplified rearranged V-D-J TRB sequences. TCRdb independently ran MiXCR on the multiplex PCR reads; one entry per CDR3 protein. The sample lists 8,000 to 9,000 distinct CDR3 sequences, about two fifths occurring once. The template was genomic DNA from peripheral blood, not RNA. Sequenced sample: blood. These receptors all come from a human donor with a solid tumor.

This clonotype is labeled as medium-sized (0.01 to 0.1%). The CDR3 loop is CASSLGQGAGTGELFF. CDR3 in DNA: TGTGCCAGCAGCTTAGGACAGGGGGCTGGCACCGGGGAGCTGTTTTTT. The chain has TRBV11-3 and TRBJ2-2; the match to TRBD1 covers 10 bases. This CDR3 is 16 amino acids long. The germline CDR1 and CDR2 sequences are SGHNT and YENEEA. The V segment lost 1 base and the J segment 4 bases; nucleotides outside the gene matches: 3.

The chain carries TRBV19 and TRBJ1-1; D is ambiguous. The CDR3 sequence is 14 residues long. Trimming removed 4 bases at V and 4 bases at J, with 13 bases between. CDR1 is LNHDA, CDR2 SQIVND, per germline (reference sequence). This CDR3 reads CASSRSVVGTEAFF. The CDR3 DNA reads TGTGCCAGTAGTAGATCCGTGGTCGGCACTGAAGCTTTCTTT.

The sample holds a few counts of this clonotype. The chain links TRBV19 to TRBJ1-5, with D possibly being TRBD1 (5 bases). The CDR3 consists of 15 residues. Per the germline V gene, CDR1 is LNHDA and CDR2 is SQIVND (reference sequence). V gave up 6 bases and J gave up 6 bases, with 18 bases separating them. CDR3 protein: CASRLSGEGFQPQHF. In DNA form, the CDR3 reads TGTGCCAGTAGACTCTCGGGGGAGGGATTTCAGCCCCAGCATTTT.

V gene TRBV11-3 combines with J gene TRBJ2-7; the match to TRBD2 covers 12 bases. The CDR3 sequence is 19 residues long. From germline, CDR1 is SGHNT and CDR2 YENEEA. V shed 1 base and J 0 bases; nucleotides not matched to a gene: 10. CDR3 nucleotide sequence: TGTGCCAGCAGCTTAGGTGGCACCGGACTAGCGGGAATCTCCTACGAGCAGTACTTC. Translated, it gives CASSLGGTGLAGISYEQYF.

This clonotype was recorded a few times. V and J are TRBV18 and TRBJ2-3; no firm D call. Trimming stripped 0 bases from V and 5 bases from J, with 6 bases between. Germline V lookup: CDR1 KGHSH, CDR2 LQKENI. The CDR3 length is 13 residues. In DNA form, the CDR3 reads TGTGCCAGCTCACCACCGTCGGGAGATACGCAGTATTTT. This encodes CASSPPSGDTQYF.

This clonotype was seen more than once but under ten times. The genes are TRBV7-2 and TRBJ2-5; 8 bases agree with TRBD2. The CDR3 length is 17 residues. Per the germline V gene, CDR1 is SGHTA and CDR2 is FQGNSA. The V gene end was trimmed by 4 bases and the J gene end by 4 bases; junction bases not matched to a gene: 14. The CDR3 region is CASSSWGSGMVGETQYF. DNA for the CDR3: TGTGCCAGCAGCTCGTGGGGTAGCGGGATGGTTGGAGAGACCCAGTACTTC.

The chain couples TRBV6-1 to TRBJ1-6, with D tentatively TRBD1 (5 bases). CDR1 is MNHNS and CDR2 is SASEGT in the germline V gene. Trimming removed 5 bases from V and 0 bases from J, with 11 bases in between. The CDR3 length is 16 residues. CDR3 amino acids: CASSYEGSSYNSPLHF. The CDR3 DNA reads TGTGCCAGCAGTTACGAGGGGAGCTCCTATAATTCACCCCTCCACTTT.

The genes are TRBV4-2 and TRBJ1-5; no clear D. Germline assignment: CDR1 LGHNA and CDR2 YNFKEQ. This CDR3 comprises 18 residues. The V gene lost 0 bases and the J gene lost 0 bases, with 15 bases spanning the gap. The CDR3 DNA is TGTGCCAGCAGCCAAGATAAAATGGCGGGATATAGCAATCAGCCCCAGCATTTT. It encodes CASSQDKMAGYSNQPQHF.

Comment on this clonotype: One base away lies a much larger clone, so this may be a sequencing read error. The chain joins TRBV6-5 to TRBJ2-3, with 9 bases identical to TRBD2. CDR1 and CDR2 (germline): MNHEY, SVGAGI. V lost 4 bases to trimming and J lost 8 bases; unmatched junction nucleotides: 10. The CDR3 is made up of 15 amino acids. CDR3 sequence reads: CASSSRLAEVATQYF. Written as DNA, the CDR3 is TGTGCCAGCAGTTCAAGACTAGCGGAAGTAGCTACGCAGTATTTT.

This chain connects TRBV29-1 to TRBJ2-2, with 10 bases identical to TRBD2. Germline values: CDR1 SQVTM, CDR2 ANQGSEA. The junction had 7 bases not matched to a gene; V was cut back by 5 bases and J by 4 bases. This CDR3 region has 15 residues. The CDR3 region has the DNA TGCAGCGTTCTTGGGCCTAGCGGGAGCACCGGGGAGCTGTTTTTT. Translating it yields CSVLGPSGSTGELFF.

In its sample, this clonotype is large. The chain employs TRBV29-1 and TRBJ2-1; 10 bases align to TRBD1. J was trimmed by 5 bases and V by 6 bases; bases with no gene match: 10. The CDR3 has 15 amino acids. Germline-derived CDR1 and CDR2 are SQVTM and ANQGSEA. CDR3 DNA sequence: TGCAGCGTGCGCACCGGGACAGGGGCGAACAATGAGCAGTTCTTC. It codes for CSVRTGTGANNEQFF.

The gene calls are TRBV5-6 and TRBJ2-7; perhaps D is TRBD1 or TRBD2 (6 bases each). Germline V lookup: CDR1 SGHDT, CDR2 YYEEEE. The germline V and J ends were trimmed by 1 base and 7 bases, with 12 bases remaining between them. This CDR3 has 13 residues. The CDR3 loop reads CASSLYGGEEQYF. The DNA of the CDR3 is TGTGCCAGCAGCTTGTACGGGGGCGAGGAGCAGTACTTC. The full variable domain, completed using reference TRBV5-6 and TRBJ2-7, is DAGVTQSPTHLIKTRGQQVTLRCSPKSGHDTVSWYQQALGQGPQFIFQYYEEEERQRGNFPDRFSGHQFPNYSSELNVNALLLGDSALYLCASSLYGGEEQYFGPGTRLTVT.

A note on this clonotype: Mismatch with germline at one junction end may stem from a read error. The rearrangement uses TRBV5-6 and TRBJ2-2, with 8 bases fitting TRBD1. CDR3 size: 13 residues. Germline values: CDR1 SGHDT, CDR2 YYEEEE. The CDR3: CASSLTGVGELFF. As DNA, the CDR3 is TGCGCCAGCAGCTTGACAGGGGTCGGGGAGCTGTTTTTT.